This T cell receptor beta chain was retrieved from a study of blood T cell repertoires in COVID-19. Study details: Some COVID-19 samples were acute and others convalescent; all came from the United States, Italy and Spain. PBMCs, B-cell-depleted T cells, or T cells were the source of the cDNA or gDNA that made up the material.

Study processing details: For nucleated cells, counts were estimated from reference gene primer amplification. Libraries were prepared by immunoSEQ multiplex PCR; TCRdb keeps only in-frame clonotypes and omits some of them. Clone size and V and J calls were adopted from that table, with D and trimming inferred from the DNA. The sample lists 250,000 to 300,000 clones, roughly 90% occurring once. In assigning cohorts, the study relied on participant-reported clinical history. V gave up 6 bases and J gave up 7 bases; unmatched junction bases: 1. This CDR3 is built from 11 residues. Germline-derived CDR1 and CDR2 are MNHEY and SMNVEV (reference sequence).

Sequencing was done on a sample of PBMCs or T cells enriched from blood (not recorded which). V usage is TRBV27 and J usage is TRBJ1-2; TRBD1 matches 8 bases. This sequence was found in a woman aged 40 to 50 with acute COVID-19. In DNA form, the CDR3 reads TGTGCCAGCAGGACAGGGGTTGGCTACACCTTC. This codes for CASRTGVGYTF.